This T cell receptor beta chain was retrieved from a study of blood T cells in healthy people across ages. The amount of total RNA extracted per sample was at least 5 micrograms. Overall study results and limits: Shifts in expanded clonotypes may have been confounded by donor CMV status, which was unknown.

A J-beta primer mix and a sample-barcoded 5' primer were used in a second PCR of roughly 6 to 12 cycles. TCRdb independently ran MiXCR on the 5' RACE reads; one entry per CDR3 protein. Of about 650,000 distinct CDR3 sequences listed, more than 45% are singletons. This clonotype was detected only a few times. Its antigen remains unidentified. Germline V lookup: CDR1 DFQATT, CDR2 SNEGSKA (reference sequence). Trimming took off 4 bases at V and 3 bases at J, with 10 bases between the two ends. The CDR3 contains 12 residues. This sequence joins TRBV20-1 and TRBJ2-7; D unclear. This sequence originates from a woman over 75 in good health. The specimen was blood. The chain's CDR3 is CSANPLLYEQYF. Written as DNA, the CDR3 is TGCAGTGCTAACCCACTTCTCTACGAGCAGTACTTC.